This T cell receptor beta chain was identified in a study of cytomegalovirus exposure and HLA in healthy donors. Study overall: The roughly 120 validation repertoires matched the 500 to 750 first-cohort repertoires in platform, a later analysis reported. Study-level results: Among TCR beta chains, those listed as cytomegalovirus-associated numbered about 160. A few CMV-associated chains were confirmed in vitro to be specific for CMV antigens. For cytomegalovirus status, the classifier reportedly gave diagnoses with high specificity and sensitivity.

CDR1 and CDR2 (germline): LNHNV, YYDKDF (reference sequence). Unmatched junction bases numbered 6, after V lost 1 base and J lost 4 bases. This CDR3 has 16 residues. For this clone: No antigen is known for it.

Profiling relied on immunoSEQ multiplex PCR, and the TCRdb table lists in-frame clones only, not all of them. The table lists roughly 300,000 clones, more than 75% of them singletons. This clonotype originated in a woman aged 18-29 years in good health and CMV-seronegative. The sample comprised PBMCs. The chain couples TRBV15 to TRBJ2-2; 7 nucleotides agree with TRBD2. In DNA form, the CDR3 reads TGTGCCACCAGCAGAGCGGCGGGGGTCGGCACCGGGGAGCTGTTTTTT. Translation: CATSRAAGVGTGELFF.